This T cell receptor (beta chain) comes out of a study of cytomegalovirus exposure and HLA in healthy donors (dated by TCRdb to 2015 to 2018). As for the study more broadly: The roughly 650 repertoires of the first cohort and the 95 to 150 validation repertoires were produced on the same platform, according to a later analysis. The study combined high-throughput TCR immunosequencing, statistical association of individual TCRs with disease status, and machine learning to predict cytomegalovirus infection status. The study was designed to test whether signatures of past pathogen exposure could be identified by cataloging public T cell receptors. In addition to the first cohort of 666 subjects, a separate validation cohort of approximately 110 different subjects was used. What the study reported, not specific to this receptor: According to the authors, the approach could potentially be generalized to other disease states and immunological phenotypes. Three of the identified cytomegalovirus-associated TCR beta chains were confirmed in vitro to be specific for cytomegalovirus antigens. The classifier was reported to diagnose cytomegalovirus status with high specificity and sensitivity in both the original cohort and the validation cohort. All 130 or so repertoires were used to score co-occurrence in the validation cohort in a later analysis, because that analysis had no HLA typing for the cohort. Of the cluster scores, roughly 93% were above 0 in a later analysis, which found that TCRs clustered in the first cohort also tended to co-occur in the approximately 130 validation repertoires. A total of 150 to 200 TCR beta chains were listed by the study as associated with cytomegalovirus. Across donors, most TCR sequences were observed very rarely, whereas some public TCRs were present in many individuals.

Donors formed part of the validation cohort, which comprised 120 or so subjects and was distinct from the first cohort of fewer than 750 subjects. As concerns this clone: Its antigen target is currently unknown. No much larger clonotype is one base removed from it; base qualities were not supplied.

Libraries were built with the immunoSEQ multiplex PCR assay. On the study's bioinformatics: A statistical classification framework was built to diagnose cytomegalovirus status from the catalog of TCR beta chain sequences. TCRdb holds this immuneACCESS table with in-frame rearrangements only. Some clones are missing; in checked studies, unresolved V genes explain under half, and the rest has no known cause. Clone size and V and J calls were adopted from that table, with D and trimming inferred from the DNA. The sample data list roughly 280,000 clones, and 80% to 90% of these were observed just once. About 1% of the sample comes from the top ten. Material: PBMCs. The receptor comes from a young woman in good health and CMV-seronegative.

Read as DNA, the sequence is TGTGCCAGCAGTTTCGGGACAGTGAGCTCCTACGAGCAGTACTTC. Its translation reads: CASSFGTVSSYEQYF. The chain couples TRBV6-6 to TRBJ2-7; 7 bases in between match TRBD1. Trimming removed 4 bases from V and 0 bases from J; the gene matches leave 6 bases unexplained. The CDR3 runs 15 amino acids, cysteine and phenylalanine included. Only the CDR3 portion is preserved as DNA: 45 bases, with reading frame beginning at the first base. CDR1 and CDR2, looked up from the germline V gene (reference sequence), are MNHNY and SVGAGI.